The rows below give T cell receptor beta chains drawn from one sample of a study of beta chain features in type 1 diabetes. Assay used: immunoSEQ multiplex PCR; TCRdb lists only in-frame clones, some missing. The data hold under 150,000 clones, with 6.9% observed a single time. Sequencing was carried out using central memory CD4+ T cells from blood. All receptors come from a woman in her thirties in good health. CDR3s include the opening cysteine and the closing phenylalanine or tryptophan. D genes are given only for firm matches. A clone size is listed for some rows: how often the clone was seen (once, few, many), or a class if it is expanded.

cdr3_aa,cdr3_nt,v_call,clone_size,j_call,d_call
CASSLGLAAGELFF,TGTGCCAGCAGCTTAGGACTAGCGGCCGGGGAGCTGTTTTTT,TRBV7-3,-,TRBJ2-2,TRBD2
CASSPSGEMGNEQFF,TGTGCCAGCAGTCCTTCGGGAGAGATGGGCAATGAGCAGTTCTTC,TRBV7-9,few,TRBJ2-1,-
CAWSYRAEKLFF,TGTGCCTGGAGCTACAGGGCGGAAAAACTGTTTTTT,TRBV30,many,TRBJ1-4,-
CASTNQGGSSGANVLTF,TGTGCCAGTACGAATCAGGGCGGATCCTCTGGGGCCAACGTCCTGACTTTC,TRBV19,few,TRBJ2-6,-
CASSQGYSGGSTDTQYF,TGCGCCAGCAGCCAAGGTTATTCAGGAGGCAGCACAGATACGCAGTATTTT,TRBV4-3,many,TRBJ2-3,-
CATSRETGLAGSSYEQYF,TGTGCCACCAGCAGAGAAACTGGACTAGCGGGGAGCTCCTACGAGCAGTACTTC,TRBV15,-,TRBJ2-7,TRBD2
CSPLDRGENTIYF,TGCAGCCCCCTGGACAGGGGGGAAAACACCATATATTTT,TRBV29-1,-,TRBJ1-3,TRBD1
CASSAGTPSSYNEQFF,TGTGCCAGCAGCGCAGGGACTCCGAGCTCCTACAATGAGCAGTTCTTC,TRBV9,few,TRBJ2-1,-
CASSLGRNSYEQYF,TGTGCCAGCAGCTTAGGGAGAAACTCCTACGAGCAGTACTTC,TRBV7-2,few,TRBJ2-7,-
CASSPRVVGAGNEQFF,TGTGCCAGCTCACCAAGGGTCGTGGGAGCGGGGAATGAGCAGTTCTTC,TRBV18,few,TRBJ2-1,TRBD2
CATGLAGGRNEQFF,TGTGCCACAGGACTAGCGGGAGGGCGCAATGAGCAGTTCTTC,TRBV6-1,few,TRBJ2-1,TRBD2
CASSLKTASEGETQYF,TGTGCCAGCAGCTTGAAAACAGCGTCCGAGGGAGAGACCCAGTACTTC,TRBV5-4,-,TRBJ2-5,-
CASSLETGSTGELFF,TGTGCCAGCAGCTTAGAGACAGGGTCCACCGGGGAGCTGTTTTTT,TRBV7-3,few,TRBJ2-2,TRBD1
CASSPLGAQDTGELFF,TGTGCCAGCTCACCACTAGGGGCGCAGGACACCGGGGAGCTGTTTTTT,TRBV18,few,TRBJ2-2,-
CASSTWTGTDTQYF,TGTGCCAGTAGTACATGGACAGGGACAGATACGCAGTATTTT,TRBV19,-,TRBJ2-3,TRBD1
CASSTPTGYNEQFF,TGTGCCAGCAGCACCCCGACAGGGTACAATGAGCAGTTCTTC,TRBV7-9,-,TRBJ2-1,TRBD1
CASSERGIGGNQPQHF,TGTGCCAGCAGTGAGCGGGGGATTGGGGGCAATCAGCCCCAGCATTTT,TRBV2,few,TRBJ1-5,-
CASSLTLTSGSSDTQYF,TGTGCCAGCAGCTTAACTCTGACTAGCGGGAGTTCAGATACGCAGTATTTT,TRBV7-2,few,TRBJ2-3,TRBD2
CASSPRGEQYF,TGTGCCAGCAGCCCCCGGGGCGAGCAGTACTTC,TRBV21-1,-,TRBJ2-7,-
CASRPGLAGVYNEQFF,TGTGCCAGCAGACCCGGGCTAGCGGGAGTATACAATGAGCAGTTCTTC,TRBV28,few,TRBJ2-1,TRBD2
CASSLMTSSYEQYF,TGCGCCAGCAGCTTGATGACTAGCTCCTACGAGCAGTACTTC,TRBV5-1,-,TRBJ2-7,-
CASSATGRDTQYF,TGTGCCAGCAGCGCCACAGGAAGAGATACGCAGTATTTT,TRBV7-9,-,TRBJ2-3,-
CASRRSRGAGTEAFF,TGTGCCAGCAGAAGAAGCAGGGGGGCGGGCACTGAAGCTTTCTTT,TRBV27,-,TRBJ1-1,TRBD1
CASSPPAGGPMLEQYF,TGTGCCAGCTCACCACCGGCGGGAGGGCCTATGTTGGAGCAGTACTTC,TRBV18,few,TRBJ2-7,TRBD2
CASSDGTSGQRTDTQYF,TGTGCCAGCAGTGACGGGACTAGCGGGCAACGCACAGATACGCAGTATTTT,TRBV6-1,-,TRBJ2-3,TRBD2
CASSHPSGGLANTGELFF,TGTGCCAGCAGCCACCCCAGTGGGGGCCTAGCCAACACCGGGGAGCTGTTTTTT,TRBV4-2,many,TRBJ2-2,-
CASSPLTAHEAFF,TGTGCCAGCTCACCACTTACAGCCCATGAAGCTTTCTTT,TRBV18,few,TRBJ1-1,-
CASSRGGGNEYGYTF,TGCGCCAGCAGCCGAGGGGGGGGAAATGAGTATGGCTACACCTTC,TRBV4-3,many,TRBJ1-2,-
CASSQDLTSGANVLTF,TGTGCCAGCAGCCAAGATCTGACTTCTGGGGCCAACGTCCTGACTTTC,TRBV7-2,few,TRBJ2-6,-
CASSAGMTKTQYF,TGTGCCAGCAGTGCGGGAATGACGAAGACCCAGTACTTC,TRBV6-4,-,TRBJ2-5,-
CASSSSGTSGISYEQYF,TGTGCCAGCAGCTCGTCCGGGACTAGCGGGATCAGCTACGAGCAGTACTTC,TRBV7-8,-,TRBJ2-7,TRBD2
CASSFLQEGNTEAFF,TGTGCCAGCAGCTTCCTCCAGGAAGGGAACACTGAAGCTTTCTTT,TRBV5-6,many,TRBJ1-1,-
CSVEWTSGRSSGTDTQYF,TGCAGCGTTGAATGGACTAGCGGGAGGAGTTCGGGCACAGATACGCAGTATTTT,TRBV29-1,few,TRBJ2-3,TRBD2
CASSRGGTGATGELFF,TGTGCCAGCAGCCGGGGGGGGACAGGGGCCACCGGGGAGCTGTTTTTT,TRBV5-4,few,TRBJ2-2,TRBD1
CASQPSGGQPQHF,TGTGCCAGCCAACCATCCGGGGGGCAGCCCCAGCATTTT,TRBV27,many,TRBJ1-5,-
CASSRGLAGVTDTQYF,TGTGCCAGCAGCCGGGGGCTAGCGGGAGTGACAGATACGCAGTATTTT,TRBV5-6,few,TRBJ2-3,TRBD2
CASSLSHRGGEQFF,TGTGCCAGCAGCTTATCCCACCGAGGTGGTGAGCAGTTCTTC,TRBV7-9,-,TRBJ2-1,-
CASSFGGTGGEDTQYF,TGTGCCAGTAGTTTTGGGGGGACAGGGGGCGAAGATACGCAGTATTTT,TRBV19,few,TRBJ2-3,TRBD1
CASSIGTWTVAKNIQYF,TGTGCCAGTAGTATAGGAACCTGGACAGTAGCCAAAAACATTCAGTACTTC,TRBV19,few,TRBJ2-4,-
CASKLPGGEHGYTF,TGTGCCAGTAAACTCCCAGGGGGAGAGCACGGCTACACCTTC,TRBV19,-,TRBJ1-2,TRBD1
CASSLRGLGDGYTF,TGTGCCAGCAGCTTAAGGGGATTAGGGGATGGCTACACCTTC,TRBV7-9,-,TRBJ1-2,-
CASSLAGGNEQFF,TGTGCCAGCAGCTTAGCGGGAGGCAATGAGCAGTTCTTC,TRBV11-1,-,TRBJ2-1,-